Listed below are T cell receptor beta chains from one sample, sequenced in a study of T cell responses to AZD1222 COVID-19 vaccine. Sequencing was performed with immunoSEQ multiplex PCR; in TCRdb, only in-frame clones are kept and a portion is missing. The sample comprises about 180,000 clones, approximately 90% of which are singletons, and 25% to 30% rests with the top ten. Sequencing was performed on peripheral blood, taken 28 days after the second AZD1222 dose. These receptors originate from an adult who received the AZD1222 COVID-19 vaccine. Both conserved end residues are part of each CDR3. Each record gives: CDR3 protein, CDR3 DNA, V gene, J gene, clone size, D gene. D genes are given only for firm matches. Where a row states a size, it is once, few, many or the class of an expanded clone; other rows omit it.

CASSSSGTGGIIMYGYTF	TGTGCCAGTAGTTCCTCCGGGACAGGGGGAATTATAATGTATGGCTACACCTTC	TRBV19	TRBJ1-2	.	TRBD1
CASSGDRVSEQYF	TGTGCCAGCAGCGGCGACAGGGTAAGCGAGCAGTACTTC	TRBV11-3	TRBJ2-7	.	TRBD1
CASTSDTDTQYF	TGTGCCAGCACCAGCGACACAGATACGCAGTATTTT	TRBV2	TRBJ2-3	.	.
CATSDQGTSRETQYF	TGTGCCACCAGTGATCAAGGGACTAGCAGAGAGACCCAGTACTTC	TRBV24-1	TRBJ2-5	.	TRBD2
CASRRADGGPEAFF	TGTGCCAGCAGACGTGCGGACGGGGGACCTGAAGCTTTCTTT	TRBV7-9	TRBJ1-1	.	.
CASNQGGEQFF	TGTGCCAGCAACCAAGGCGGTGAGCAGTTCTTC	TRBV7-2	TRBJ2-1	.	.
CASSVGTSGVYEQYF	TGTGCCAGCAGCGTTGGGACTAGCGGAGTCTACGAGCAGTACTTC	TRBV9	TRBJ2-7	.	TRBD2
CASSLDSEQFF	TGTGCCAGCAGCTTAGATTCCGAGCAGTTCTTC	TRBV11-2	TRBJ2-1	.	.
CASSPGSSEQYF	TGTGCCAGCAGCCCTGGGAGCTCCGAGCAGTACTTC	TRBV5-6	TRBJ2-7	.	.
CASSEGRNQKTQYF	TGTGCCAGCAGTGAAGGCAGGAACCAAAAGACCCAGTACTTC	TRBV2	TRBJ2-5	.	.
CASSQEGQNTGELFF	TGTGCCAGCAGCCAAGAAGGGCAGAACACCGGGGAGCTGTTTTTT	TRBV4-2	TRBJ2-2	few	.
CASSLEQFF	TGTGCCAGCAGTCTCGAGCAGTTCTTC	TRBV27	TRBJ2-1	.	.
CASSLDRGGPYEQYF	TGTGCCAGCAGCTTAGACCGCGGAGGCCCCTACGAGCAGTACTTC	TRBV7-2	TRBJ2-7	.	.
CASSPVPGGSYNEQFF	TGCGCCAGCAGCCCAGTGCCGGGGGGATCCTACAATGAGCAGTTCTTC	TRBV5-1	TRBJ2-1	.	TRBD2
CASSAGTVGLTQYF	TGTGCCAGCAGTGCCGGGACAGTGGGTTTGACCCAGTACTTC	TRBV28	TRBJ2-5	.	TRBD1
CASSWTEGARYNEQFF	TGTGCCAGCAGCTGGACGGAGGGGGCCCGCTACAATGAGCAGTTCTTC	TRBV11-3	TRBJ2-1	.	.
CASSPGHKNYGYTF	TGTGCCAGTAGTCCCGGACACAAGAACTATGGCTACACCTTC	TRBV19	TRBJ1-2	many	.
CASSLVSGRSGELFF	TGTGCCAGCAGCTTAGTAAGCGGGAGAAGCGGGGAGCTGTTTTTT	TRBV7-9	TRBJ2-2	.	TRBD2
CASTEGTEAFF	TGTGCCAGTACGGAGGGGACTGAAGCTTTCTTT	TRBV28	TRBJ1-1	.	.
CASSEALRATQYF	TGTGCCAGCAGTGAAGCGCTTCGGGCGACCCAGTACTTC	TRBV6-1	TRBJ2-5	.	.
CASSLTRENYEQYF	TGTGCCAGCAGCTTAACCCGGGAGAACTACGAGCAGTACTTC	TRBV11-3	TRBJ2-7	.	.
CAWLGTSQGLAYGYTF	TGTGCCTGGCTGGGGACTTCACAGGGACTTGCCTATGGCTACACCTTC	TRBV30	TRBJ1-2	.	.
CASSGTSPQRHTGELFF	TGTGCGAGCTCCGGGACTAGCCCCCAGCGGCACACCGGGGAGCTGTTTTTT	TRBV5-4	TRBJ2-2	once	TRBD2
CASGAQGVGVQPQHF	TGTGCCAGCGGGGCGCAGGGGGTTGGAGTTCAGCCCCAGCATTTT	TRBV6-6	TRBJ1-5	.	TRBD1
CASSPRRDRGDSPLHF	TGTGCCAGCAGCCCCCGCCGGGACAGGGGTGATTCACCCCTCCACTTT	TRBV7-3	TRBJ1-6	.	TRBD1
CASSFELDTGELFF	TGCGCCAGCAGCTTTGAGTTGGACACCGGGGAGCTGTTTTTT	TRBV5-1	TRBJ2-2	.	.
CASSTVGRFGGTDTQYF	TGTGCCAGCAGCACCGTCGGGAGGTTTGGGGGGACAGATACGCAGTATTTT	TRBV13	TRBJ2-3	once	TRBD2
CASETVTGELFF	TGTGCCAGCGAGACGGTCACCGGGGAGCTGTTTTTT	TRBV19	TRBJ2-2	.	.
CASSLESSGARELFF	TGCGCCAGCAGCTTGGAATCTAGCGGCGCCCGGGAGCTGTTTTTT	TRBV5-1	TRBJ2-2	.	TRBD2
CASSLATDSGANVLTF	TGTGCCAGCAGCTTGGCCACCGACTCTGGGGCCAACGTCCTGACTTTC	TRBV5-6	TRBJ2-6	.	.
CASSPGQIHEQYF	TGTGCCAGCAGCCCAGGACAGATCCACGAGCAGTACTTC	TRBV9	TRBJ2-7	.	.
CASSLGDRGLETQYF	TGTGCCAGCAGCTTAGGGGACAGGGGGCTTGAGACCCAGTACTTC	TRBV7-2	TRBJ2-5	.	TRBD1
CASTYRDRGYEQYF	TGTGCCAGCACCTACCGGGACAGGGGATACGAGCAGTACTTC	TRBV28	TRBJ2-7	.	TRBD1
CASSLDEGGTDTQYF	TGTGCCAGCAGCTTAGATGAAGGGGGCACAGATACGCAGTATTTT	TRBV7-2	TRBJ2-3	.	.
CASSRRAVQGAYNEQFF	TGTGCCAGTAGTAGGCGGGCGGTCCAGGGGGCCTACAATGAGCAGTTCTTC	TRBV19	TRBJ2-1	.	TRBD1
CASSPPGKGGFEQYF	TGTGCCAGCTCACCACCCGGAAAGGGGGGCTTCGAGCAGTACTTC	TRBV18	TRBJ2-7	.	.
CASSEAATGPQHF	TGTGCCAGCAGTGAAGCTGCGACGGGCCCCCAGCATTTT	TRBV6-1	TRBJ1-5	.	.
CASRRTGGAETQYF	TGTGCCAGCAGACGGACAGGGGGCGCAGAGACCCAGTACTTC	TRBV7-2	TRBJ2-5	once	TRBD1
CASSPGLAGFYEQYF	TGTGCCAGCAGCCCCGGACTAGCGGGATTCTACGAGCAGTACTTC	TRBV5-6	TRBJ2-7	.	TRBD2
CASSDRTFSYEQYF	TGTGCCAGCAGCGACAGGACCTTCTCCTACGAGCAGTACTTC	TRBV5-5	TRBJ2-7	.	.
CASSPLPIAGGQSGELFF	TGTGCCAGCAGCCCCCTCCCAATAGCGGGAGGGCAGTCCGGGGAGCTGTTTTTT	TRBV7-3	TRBJ2-2	.	TRBD2
CASSLIGQQFTDTQYF	TGTGCCAGCAGTTTAATCGGCCAGCAGTTCACAGATACGCAGTATTTT	TRBV28	TRBJ2-3	.	.
CASSTRQGGYTF	TGTGCCAGCAGTACACGACAGGGTGGCTACACCTTC	TRBV6-5	TRBJ1-2	.	TRBD1